The clone carrying this T cell receptor beta chain came up once. The antigen is unknown. RNA transcripts provided the source from which TCR beta CDR3 regions were amplified. A set of HTBI primers served as the primers for a first-round RT-PCR of the TCR CDR3. TCRdb independently ran MiXCR on the multiplex PCR reads; one entry per CDR3 protein. Of 220,000 or so distinct CDR3 sequences detected, 16% appear once; the ten largest clones hold more than 25%. For ophthalmopathy patients, the Clinical Activity Score was at least 3 and the NOSPECS grade at least 4; duration was under 3 months. More than 9.5 ml fresh peripheral blood yielded the PBMCs. Germline V CDR1 and CDR2: MNHNS, SASEGT. V lost 3 bases, J lost 0 bases, and 22 bases lay in between. CDR3 size: 19 residues. This sample was included in a study of T cells in Graves' hyperthyroidism and ophthalmopathy. For the study at large: Peripheral blood samples were taken at initial diagnosis, prior to any treatment.

Study outcomes and limitations: Ophthalmopathy was separated from stable hyperthyroidism by a 13 V-J model.

The source material was blood. This TCR came from a woman under 30 with Graves' ophthalmopathy. This sequence joins TRBV6-1 and TRBJ2-3; D call uncertain. CDR3 residues: CASSDPPAQIWASTDTQYF. The DNA of the CDR3 is TGTGCCAGCAGTGATCCCCCGGCGCAGATCTGGGCTAGCACAGATACGCAGTATTTT.